Below are 16 T cell receptor beta chains sequenced from a single sample in a study. TCRdb recomputed calls from the RT-PCR reads with MiXCR, one row per CDR3 protein. The sample includes more than 550,000 distinct CDR3 sequences, over 12% seen only once; the top ten take roughly 4%. Sequences were obtained from memory CD4+ T cells from blood. These receptor sequences come from a female donor in good health, serving as a healthy control.

This clonotype showed up just a few times. This chain uses TRBV29-1 with TRBJ1-1; D is possibly TRBD1 (5 bases). This CDR3 spans 13 amino acids. V was trimmed by 7 bases and J by 6 bases, leaving 18 bases between them. The germline CDR1 and CDR2 sequences are SQVTM and ANQGSEA. The CDR3 nucleotides read TGCAGCGCCCTCTCGGCAGGGAGGGCTGAAGCTTTCTTT. It yields the protein CSALSAGRAEAFF.

This clonotype was observed at least ten times. V and J are TRBV6-5 and TRBJ2-7, with 10 nucleotides matching TRBD1. V lost 6 bases, J lost 3 bases, and 5 bases stayed unmatched. Germline CDR1 and CDR2: MNHEY and SVGAGI. CDR3 length: 14 amino acids. CDR3 amino acids: CASSGTGANYEQYF. The CDR3 DNA sequence: TGTGCCAGCAGCGGGACAGGGGCTAACTACGAGCAGTACTTC.

V gene TRBV4-1 combines with J gene TRBJ2-7, with TRBD1 matching over 9 bases. Trimming at V came to 3 bases and at J to 3 bases, leaving 3 bases not matched to a gene. The CDR3 length is 14 residues. Germline CDR1 is MGHRA and CDR2 is YSYEKL. In DNA form, the CDR3 reads TGCGCCAGCAGCCAGGCGACAGGGGGCTACGAGCAGTACTTC. Protein: CASSQATGGYEQYF.

This clonotype was found a few times. The chain is built from TRBV4-1 and TRBJ2-3, with 9 nucleotides matching TRBD2. The junction had 13 bases not matched to a gene; V was cut back by 6 bases and J by 6 bases. CDR1 and CDR2 (germline): MGHRA, YSYEKL. CDR3 size: 16 residues. The CDR3 nucleotides read TGCGCCAGCAGACTGGAGGGGCGGGAGGGCCGGGATACGCAGTATTTT. Protein product: CASRLEGREGRDTQYF.

A note on this clonotype: Relative to the germline gene, one junction end is altered; a read error may explain this. The rearrangement links TRBV5-1 to TRBJ2-1, with 9 bases matching TRBD1. The germline CDR1 and CDR2 sequences are SGHRS and YFSETQ. This CDR3 has 16 residues. CDR3: CPSSVSTGGSIYEQLF. CDR3 DNA sequence: TGCCCCAGCAGCGTCAGTACAGGGGGCTCAATATATGAGCAGCTCTTC.

Many counts were recorded for this clonotype. The V gene is TRBV7-2, the J gene TRBJ2-7; 11 bases fit TRBD1. Germline CDR1 and CDR2: SGHTA and FQGNSA. The CDR3 loop spans 15 amino acids. V lost 5 bases, J lost 0 bases, and 3 bases stayed unmatched. CDR3 coding DNA: TGTGCCAGCAGCCGGGGGACAGGGGGCTCCTACGAGCAGTACTTC. Encoded protein: CASSRGTGGSYEQYF.

The J gene is TRBJ2-2, the V gene TRBV3-1; 10 bases align to TRBD1. In germline, CDR1 is LGHDT, CDR2 YNNKEL (reference sequence). Trimming took 2 bases from V and 6 from J; bases not matched to a gene: 3. CDR3 size: 15 residues. CDR3 nucleotide sequence: TGTGCCAGCAGCCAATGGACAGGGGGGCCCGGGGAGCTGTTTTTT. Translation: CASSQWTGGPGELFF.

The chain recombines TRBV6-5 with TRBJ2-2; 13 nucleotides match TRBD2. Trimming cost V 7 bases and J 5 bases; bases outside gene matches: 10. The germline CDR1 and CDR2 sequences are MNHEY and SVGAGI. CDR3 size: 17 residues. In DNA, the CDR3 is TGTGCCAGCACCCGGACTAGCGGGGGATTAAAAACCGGGGAGCTGTTTTTT. As protein: CASTRTSGGLKTGELFF.

The V call is TRBV2, the J call TRBJ1-1; 8 bases line up with TRBD1. Looked up from germline, CDR1 is SNHLY and CDR2 is FYNNEI. Germline trimming cut 4 bases from V and 3 bases from J; bases unmatched to any gene: 4. The length of the CDR3 is 14 residues. The CDR3 DNA follows: TGTGCCAGCAGTGCGACAGGGGTGGACACTGAAGCTTTCTTT. Protein product: CASSATGVDTEAFF. Variable domain in full (rest from reference TRBV2 and TRBJ1-1): EPEVTQTPSHQVTQMGQEVILRCVPISNHLYFYWYRQILGQKVEFLVSFYNNEISEKSEIFDDQFSVERPDGSNFTLKIRSTKLEDSAMYFCASSATGVDTEAFFGQGTRLTVV.

This clonotype showed up just a few times. This chain uses TRBV20-1 with TRBJ2-7, with D perhaps being TRBD1 or TRBD2 (7 bases each). The V gene lost 2 bases and the J gene lost 6 bases, with 14 bases spanning the gap. Germline V gene sequence: CDR1 DFQATT, CDR2 SNEGSKA (reference sequence). The CDR3 totals 13 residues. The CDR3 coding sequence is TGCAGTGCTAGAAAGCAGGGGGGGACCGAGCAGTACTTC. This codes for CSARKQGGTEQYF.

This clonotype was counted only a few times. The chain carries TRBV10-3 and TRBJ1-5; D is ambiguous. The CDR3 loop spans 14 amino acids. Germline V lookup: CDR1 ENHRY, CDR2 SYGVKD. V dropped 2 bases and J dropped 9 bases, with 14 bases sitting between them. DNA for the CDR3: TGTGCCATCAGTGAGGGGAGGGCGCCAGCGCCCCAGCATTTT. Amino acid sequence: CAISEGRAPAPQHF.

Concerning this clonotype: One end of the junction does not line up with germline, which may come from a read error. This chain uses TRBV5-1 with TRBJ2-1, with D uncertain. From germline, CDR1 is SGHRS and CDR2 YFSETQ. The CDR3 spans 14 residues. CDR3 sequence: CDSSPSRIDNEQFF. DNA of the CDR3: TGCGACAGCAGCCCCAGCAGGATCGACAATGAGCAGTTCTTC.

This clonotype came up many times. The rearrangement joins TRBV29-1 to TRBJ2-5; TRBD1 aligns across 8 bases. There are 11 residues in the CDR3. CDR1 is SQVTM and CDR2 is ANQGSEA in the germline V gene. V shed 6 bases, J shed 3 bases, and the junction held 0 bases outside the gene matches. As DNA, the CDR3 is TGCAGCGTGGACAGGGAAGAGACCCAGTACTTC. It yields the protein CSVDREETQYF.

This clonotype was seen more than once but under ten times. The rearrangement links TRBV7-9 to TRBJ2-3; D gene ambiguous. The CDR3 has 13 residues. The V gene lost 9 bases and the J gene lost 6 bases, with 16 bases spanning the gap. The germline V gene encodes CDR1 SEHNR and CDR2 FQNEAQ (reference sequence). The DNA for the CDR3 is TGTGCCAGTGCCTACTGGTCGGCGGATACGCAGTATTTT. This codes for CASAYWSADTQYF.

V and J are TRBV28 and TRBJ1-1; no clear D. This CDR3 spans 12 amino acids. The germline V gene has CDR1 MDHEN and CDR2 SYDVKM. V lost 5 bases to trimming and J lost 5 bases, with 9 bases between them. The CDR3 nucleotides are TGTGCCAGCAGTGGGGTTGTAACTGAAGCTTTCTTT. This codes for CASSGVVTEAFF.

This clonotype was seen repeatedly, ten times or more. The gene calls are TRBV20-1 and TRBJ2-2, with a tentative D call TRBD1 (5 bases). V lost 0 bases to trimming and J lost 1 base, with 6 bases between them. Germline assignment: CDR1 DFQATT and CDR2 SNEGSKA (reference sequence). The CDR3 consists of 14 residues. The CDR3: CSARDTGNTGELFF. The CDR3 DNA is TGCAGTGCTAGAGATACAGGGAACACCGGGGAGCTGTTTTTT.